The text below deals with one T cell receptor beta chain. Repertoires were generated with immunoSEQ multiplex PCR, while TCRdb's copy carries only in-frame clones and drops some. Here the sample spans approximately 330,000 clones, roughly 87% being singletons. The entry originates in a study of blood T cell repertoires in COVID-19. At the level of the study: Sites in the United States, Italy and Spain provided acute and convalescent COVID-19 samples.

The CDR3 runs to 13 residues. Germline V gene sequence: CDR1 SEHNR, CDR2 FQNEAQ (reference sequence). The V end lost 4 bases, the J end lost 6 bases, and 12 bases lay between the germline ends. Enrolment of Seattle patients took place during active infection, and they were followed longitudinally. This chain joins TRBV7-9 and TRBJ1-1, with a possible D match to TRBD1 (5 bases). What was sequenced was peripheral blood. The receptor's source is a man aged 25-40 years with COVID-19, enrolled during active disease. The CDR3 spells CASSSTGEPEAFF. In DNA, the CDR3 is TGTGCCAGCAGCTCAACAGGAGAACCTGAAGCTTTCTTT.